The entry that follows covers one T cell receptor beta chain sequence. Which antigen it targets is not known. No base quality values were provided; no much bigger clone lies one nucleotide off. These data come from a study of blood T cell repertoires in COVID-19 (dated by TCRdb to the early 2020s). As for the study more broadly: Samples covering the acute and convalescent phases of COVID-19 were provided by collaborators in the United States, Italy and Spain. The material from the prospective study consisted of cDNA or gDNA derived from T cells, B-cell-depleted T cells, or PBMCs. Deeply sampled blood TCRbeta repertoires from subjects exposed to, actively infected with, or recovered from COVID-19 were included in the dataset. The repertoires were made available in a free public database intended to serve as a resource for research on the immune response to SARS-CoV-2. Samples came from the ongoing ImmuneRACE study (first 160 participants) plus 1,254 subjects from 6 global collaborators. Nearly every sample came with metadata listing a de-identified subject ID, COVID-19 status, age in years and sex. HLA class I and class II types, where available, came from metadata supplied by the sample provider rather than from assay-based typing.

TCRbeta CDR3 regions were amplified from genomic DNA by means of the immunoSEQ Assay, a bias-controlled multiplex PCR. The authors' analysis ran thus. Within the assay, amplification of reference gene primers was used to estimate how many nucleated cells each sample contained. Sequence reads were collapsed and filtered to measure the absolute abundance of every unique TCRbeta CDR3 rearrangement. For each sample, productive Simpson clonality was calculated by taking the square root of Simpson's diversity index across productive rearrangements. TCRdb carries this immuneACCESS record with in-frame sequences only. Its versions omit some clonotypes, under half of them owing to an unresolved V gene in the studies checked, with the rest unexplained. The D gene and trimming were derived from the DNA, and the V and J assignments and clone size from that table. The sample contains around 440,000 clones, approximately 90% of them found a single time. Roughly 12% of the sample is taken by the ten largest.

At one collaborating source in Seattle, patients were enrolled during active infection and were followed longitudinally through the course of disease. Collaborating institutions collected whole blood in K2EDTA tubes following their own protocols. Collaborator samples were shipped for TCRbeta analysis as frozen whole blood, isolated PBMCs, or DNA extracted from either sample type. Overall study results and their limits: The quantity of clinical and demographic metadata differed by source and by participant and was supplied without curation.

The germline V gene gives CDR1 as SGHVS and CDR2 as FQNEAQ. Trimming accounts for 5 bases at V and 5 bases at J, while the number of junction bases matched to no gene is 17. Inclusive of the bounding cysteine and phenylalanine, the CDR3 is 18 residues long. The entry retains the CDR3 DNA only, 54 bases that are in frame from base 1. The sample comprised peripheral blood. The chain is assembled from TRBV7-8 and TRBJ2-1; 8 junctional bases match TRBD2. The clonotype was recovered from a woman aged 45 to 65 with COVID-19, enrolled during active disease. The encoded CDR3 is CASSQPRMERGLHNEQFF. The sequence in DNA is TGTGCCAGCAGCCAGCCCCGGATGGAGCGGGGGCTTCACAATGAGCAGTTCTTC. Extended through the reference TRBV7-8 and TRBJ2-1 proteins, this CDR3 yields the full variable domain: GAGVSQSPRYKVAKRGQDVALRCDPISGHVSLFWYQQALGQGPEFLTYFQNEAQLDKSGLPSDRFFAERPEGSVSTLKIQRTQQEDSAVYLCASSQPRMERGLHNEQFFGPGTRLTVL.